These 12 T cell receptor beta chains share one sample of origin, sequenced in a study of control samples from healthy donors and cancer patients. Sequenced by immunoSEQ multiplex PCR; TCRdb stores in-frame clones only, minus some. This sample has 80,000 or so clones, with roughly 89% found just once. Sequenced sample: blood. These receptors came from a man in his forties or fifties in good health.

V and J are TRBV6-5 and TRBJ2-7; 12 nucleotides match TRBD2. The CDR3 has 15 residues. Germline V gene lookup returns CDR1 MNHEY and CDR2 SVGAGI. The junction had 4 bases not matched to a gene; V was cut back by 6 bases and J by 1 base. The CDR3 spells CASRLGLAGSYEQYF. Written as DNA, the CDR3 is TGTGCCAGCAGATTGGGACTAGCGGGTTCCTACGAGCAGTACTTC.

The chain joins TRBV7-9 to TRBJ1-6; TRBD1 aligns across 9 bases. The CDR3 length is 13 residues. Per germline, CDR1 SEHNR and CDR2 FQNEAQ (reference sequence). The V gene end was trimmed by 8 bases and the J gene end by 6 bases; junction bases not matched to a gene: 2. The CDR3 is CASGTGSNSPLHF. For the CDR3, the DNA is TGTGCCAGCGGGACAGGGAGTAATTCACCCCTCCACTTT.

This clone occurred once. V and J are TRBV7-9 and TRBJ2-1; D is ambiguous. CDR3 length equals 13 residues. Trimming pared 2 bases from V and 4 bases from J, leaving 6 bases between. The germline CDR1 and CDR2 sequences are SEHNR and FQNEAQ (reference sequence). CDR3 coding DNA: TGTGCCAGCAGCTTATGGCTTTACAATGAGCAGTTCTTC. It translates to CASSLWLYNEQFF.

The chain recombines TRBV19 with TRBJ2-2; D gene uncertain. Per germline, CDR1 LNHDA and CDR2 SQIVND (reference sequence). CDR3 length: 16 residues. V lost 3 bases to trimming and J lost 1 base, with 12 bases between them. This CDR3 is CASSIYHRENTGELFF. The DNA of the CDR3 is TGTGCCAGTAGTATCTATCACAGAGAGAACACCGGGGAGCTGTTTTTT. Looking up the rest from reference TRBV19 and TRBJ2-2 gives the full variable domain: DGGITQSPKYLFRKEGQNVTLSCEQNLNHDAMYWYRQDPGQGLRLIYYSQIVNDFQKGDIAEGYSVSREKKESFPLTVTSAQKNPTAFYLCASSIYHRENTGELFFGEGSRLTVL.

The rearrangement uses TRBV11-3 and TRBJ1-3, with D uncertain. There are 14 residues in the CDR3. CDR1 is SGHNT and CDR2 is YENEEA in the germline V gene. V was shortened by 1 base and J by 4 bases, with 8 bases between the two germline ends. DNA for the CDR3: TGTGCCAGCAGCTTAGTCCCGGAAGGAAACACCATATATTTT. Its protein product is CASSLVPEGNTIYF.

The gene calls are TRBV21-1 and TRBJ1-1; the table's D call, TRBD1, has no DNA check behind it. TRBV21-1 is a documented pseudogene. CDR3 length: 12 residues. The CDR3 DNA sequence: TGTGCCAGCAGCAAAACAAACAGAGAAGCTTTCTTT. Translated, it gives CASSKTNREAFF.

The chain is built from TRBV30 and TRBJ1-6, with D uncertain. V was pared by 3 bases and J by 5 bases, with 11 bases between. Germline V gene data show CDR1 as GTSNPN and CDR2 as SVGIG (reference sequence). The CDR3 runs to 14 residues. The CDR3: CAWSGRTNNSPLHF. CDR3 DNA: TGTGCCTGGAGCGGCCGCACCAATAATTCACCCCTCCACTTT.

This clone is a singleton in its sample. The V and J genes are TRBV6-2 or TRBV6-3 and TRBJ1-1; D gene unclear. This CDR3 is 12 amino acids long. Germline V CDR1 and CDR2: MNHEY, SVGEGT. Trimming left V 4 bases short and J 2 bases short, with 5 bases between. As DNA, the CDR3 is TGTGCCAGCAGTTTCTTCAACACTGAAGCTTTCTTT. Its translation is CASSFFNTEAFF.

This chain uses TRBV29-1 with TRBJ1-2, with TRBD1 matching 8 bases. This CDR3 comprises 13 residues. The germline gives CDR1 SQVTM, CDR2 ANQGSEA. V lost 2 bases and J lost 4; bases outside the gene matches: 3. As DNA, the CDR3 is TGCAGCGTTGAACGAGGGACAGGCTATGGCTACACCTTC. It encodes CSVERGTGYGYTF.

This chain connects TRBV11-2 to TRBJ1-6, with a possible D match to TRBD1 (5 bases). The germline CDR1 and CDR2 sequences are SGHAT and FQNNGV. This CDR3 has 15 residues. Trimming removed 1 base at V and 10 bases at J, with 14 bases between. CDR3 amino acids: CASSLGTPFPSPLHF. In DNA, the CDR3 is TGTGCCAGCAGCTTAGGGACACCTTTTCCGTCACCCCTCCACTTT.

The chain joins TRBV18 to TRBJ2-3; a possible D gene is TRBD1 (5 bases). Germline V gene data show CDR1 as KGHSH and CDR2 as LQKENI. The CDR3 totals 15 residues. Trimming pared 0 bases from V and 6 bases from J, leaving 13 bases between. The CDR3 here is CASSPPTGSRDTQYF. The CDR3 DNA reads as TGTGCCAGCTCACCACCAACAGGAAGCCGCGATACGCAGTATTTT.

V and J are TRBV19 and TRBJ1-1; D is unresolved. Trimming pared 1 base from V and 1 base from J, leaving 4 bases between. Germline assignment: CDR1 LNHDA and CDR2 SQIVND (reference sequence). This CDR3 is 13 amino acids long. CDR3 residues: CASSIGGNTEAFF. CDR3 in DNA: TGTGCCAGTAGTATAGGAGGGAACACTGAAGCTTTCTTT.